These 27 T cell receptor beta chains were all obtained from the same sample, sequenced in a study of breast tumors, draining lymph nodes, adjacent tissues (dated by TCRdb to the mid-2010s). Lymph node samples were obtained from the axillary draining lymph nodes of breast cancer patients. The library came from multiplex PCR. These reads were obtained on an Illumina HiSeq 2000. The public reads were reprocessed in TCRdb via fastp at Q25 and MiXCR, keeping in-frame beta chains. Rows matching on CDR3 protein sequence are summarized as one entry with the most common DNA and genes. Counted in this sample were roughly 130,000 distinct CDR3 sequences; roughly 33% of them appeared once. The top ten clonotypes cover about 2.5% of the sample. The specimen was axillary lymph node tissue. All receptors derive from a female donor with breast cancer. Some clones in this sample may be carry-over from other donors' samples.

V and J are TRBV2 and TRBJ1-1, with D tentatively TRBD1 (5 bases). Trimming shortened V by 4 bases and J by 4 bases, and 13 bases separated the two germline ends. The CDR3 extends over 14 amino acids. Looked up from germline, CDR1 is SNHLY and CDR2 is FYNNEI. The DNA for the CDR3 is TGTGCCAGCAGTGTAATGAGGCAGGGCACTGAAGCTTTCTTT. This sequence encodes CASSVMRQGTEAFF.

The rearrangement uses TRBV12-3 or TRBV12-4 and TRBJ1-3; TRBD1 matches at 7 bases. The CDR3 runs to 18 residues. J lost 7 bases, V lost 8 bases, and 23 bases had no gene match. CDR3 sequence: CASGTAYNEQFCRNTIYF. The CDR3 DNA sequence: TGTGCCAGCGGGACAGCGTACAATGAGCAGTTCTGTAGGAACACCATATATTTT.

This clonotype showed up many times. A much bigger clone sits one base away, suggesting this may be a read error. The chain couples TRBV5-6 to TRBJ2-5; D unresolved. V was clipped by 2 bases and J by 5 bases, with 10 bases between them. The germline gives CDR1 SGHDT, CDR2 YYEEEE. The CDR3 totals 13 residues. Written as DNA, the CDR3 is TGTGCCAGCAGCTTAGCGTCTGCTGAGACCCAGTACTTC. It encodes CASSLASAETQYF.

This clonotype has at least ten counts. DNA for the CDR3: TGTGCCAGCAGCTTAGGCCACTCTGGAAACACCATATATTTT. This gives the protein CASSLGHSGNTIYF. The chain has TRBV7-3 and TRBJ1-3; D call uncertain. Germline V gives CDR1 SGHTA, CDR2 FQGTGA. The CDR3 is made up of 14 amino acids. V was pared by 2 bases and J by 0 bases, with 5 bases between.

This clonotype occurred many times. The chain combines TRBV29-1 with TRBJ1-2; D gene unclear. Germline V gives CDR1 SQVTM, CDR2 ANQGSEA. The CDR3 runs 13 residues. Trimming stripped 5 bases from V and 4 bases from J, with 14 bases between. The CDR3 bases are TGCAGCGTTCGTAGTCTGCTGGGCTATGGCTACACCTTC. Translation gives CSVRSLLGYGYTF. The full variable domain, completed using reference TRBV29-1 and TRBJ1-2, is SAVISQKPSRDICQRGTSLTIQCQVDSQVTMMFWYRQQPGQSLTLIATANQGSEATYESGFVIDKFPISRPNLTFSTLTVSNMSPEDSSIYLCSVRSLLGYGYTFGSGTRLTVV.

The sample holds many counts of this clonotype. The junction departs from germline at one end; a sequencing error may be responsible. The chain is built from TRBV5-1 and TRBJ2-3, with unresolved D. Germline V lookup: CDR1 SGHRS, CDR2 YFSETQ. CDR3 length: 12 residues. CDR3 DNA: TGCGTCAGCAGCTGGCTCACAGATACGCAGTATTTT. As protein: CVSSWLTDTQYF.

Worth noting for this clonotype: Since a much larger clone is just one base distant, this may be a read error. The rearrangement links TRBV7-2 to TRBJ2-5; D is perhaps TRBD2 (6 bases). The germline CDR1 and CDR2 sequences are SGHTA and FQGNSA. The CDR3 is made up of 15 amino acids. CDR3 amino acids: CASSLYGRQSETQHF. The CDR3 bases are TGTGCCAGCAGCTTATACGGGAGACAATCGGAGACCCAGCACTTC.

This clonotype occurred many times. The chain is built from TRBV7-9 and TRBJ1-2, with 7 bases lining up with TRBD1. With V trimmed by 5 bases and J by 4 bases, 13 bases remained unmatched. The germline V gene has CDR1 SEHNR and CDR2 FQNEAQ (reference sequence). The CDR3 runs 16 residues. The CDR3 sequence is CASSHRTGRRIYGYTF. CDR3 bases: TGTGCCAGCAGCCACCGGACAGGCCGACGGATCTATGGCTACACCTTC.

This clonotype was recorded at least ten times. The chain links TRBV5-6 to TRBJ2-2; D is unresolved. The V and J ends lost 7 bases and 1 base respectively, with 11 bases between them. The CDR3 length is 14 residues. Germline CDR1 SGHDT, CDR2 YYEEEE. The CDR3 protein is CASGQTRNTGELFF. CDR3 coding DNA: TGTGCCAGCGGCCAGACAAGGAACACCGGGGAGCTGTTTTTT.

In its sample, this clonotype was seen many times. A read error is possible here, since a much larger clone lies one base away. The V call is TRBV20-1, the J call TRBJ2-5; D uncertain. This CDR3 is 14 amino acids long. The V gene's germline CDR1 is DFQATT and CDR2 SNEGSKA (reference sequence). The DNA of the CDR3 is TGCAGTGCTAGAGATACCGGCAGTCAAGCGACCCAGTACTTC. The encoded protein is CSARDTGSQATQYF.

The rearrangement joins TRBV30 to TRBJ1-3, with D perhaps TRBD1 (5 bases). Germline CDR1 and CDR2: GTSNPN and SVGIG (reference sequence). V was clipped by 5 bases and J by 4 bases, with 15 bases between them. The CDR3 sequence is 14 residues long. The CDR3 DNA sequence: TGTGCCTGGGAGAGGGACGATTCGGGAAACACCATATATTTT. Protein product: CAWERDDSGNTIYF.

This clonotype appeared a single time. The V gene is TRBV27, the J gene TRBJ1-2; possible D gene TRBD1, 6 bases. The V gene lost 5 bases and the J gene lost 5 bases, with 12 bases spanning the gap. In germline, CDR1 is MNHEY, CDR2 SMNVEV (reference sequence). The CDR3 loop spans 13 amino acids. The CDR3 loop is CASSGQRNYGYTF. DNA of the CDR3: TGTGCCAGCAGTGGACAGCGGAATTATGGCTACACCTTC.

In its sample, this clonotype was seen many times. The chain employs TRBV25-1 and TRBJ1-2; D call uncertain. CDR1 is MGHDK and CDR2 is SYGVNS in the germline V gene. The CDR3 spans 13 residues. Trimming removed 1 base from V and 5 bases from J, with 8 bases in between. The CDR3 coding sequence is TGTGCCAGCAGTGAATTGGGCAAATATGGCTACACCTTC. It yields the protein CASSELGKYGYTF.

This clonotype was counted many times. V usage is TRBV6-5 and J usage is TRBJ2-1, with 8 positions matching TRBD2. Germline V lookup: CDR1 MNHEY, CDR2 SVGAGI. This CDR3 region has 16 residues. With V trimmed by 0 bases and J by 8 bases, 9 bases remained unmatched. The CDR3 sequence: CASSYSRGDLLDEQFF. In DNA, the CDR3 is TGTGCCAGCAGTTACTCGCGGGGGGACCTTTTGGATGAGCAGTTCTTC.

Note on this clonotype: A much larger clone lies a single base off, so this may be a read error. This chain links TRBV6-6 with TRBJ1-3; 12 nucleotides match TRBD1. Germline CDR1 is MNHNY and CDR2 is SVGAGI (reference sequence). The CDR3 runs to 15 residues. The CDR3 DNA reads TGTGCCAGCAGTTCGGGACAGGGGGCCGGAAACACCATGTATTTT. Its translation is CASSSGQGAGNTMYF.

The chain couples TRBV24-1 to TRBJ2-3; TRBD2 aligns across 8 bases. Germline CDR1 is KGHDR and CDR2 is SFDVKD. This CDR3 region has 20 residues. Here the CDR3 reads CARLISALSLISGDTDTQYF. The CDR3 coding sequence is TGTGCTAGACTCATTTCGGCCCTTTCTCTTATTAGCGGGGACACAGATACGCAGTATTTT.

This clonotype was recorded at least ten times. The V gene is TRBV5-1, the J gene TRBJ2-2; no definite D call. The CDR3 consists of 12 residues. CDR1 and CDR2 (germline): SGHRS, YFSETQ. The germline V and J ends were trimmed by 6 bases and 5 bases, with 8 bases remaining between them. In DNA, the CDR3 is TGCGCCAGCACTTTCCAGACCGGGGAGCTGTTTTTT. Its protein product is CASTFQTGELFF.

This rearrangement joins TRBV6-1 to TRBJ2-1, with a possible D match to TRBD2 (7 bases). The CDR3 extends over 14 amino acids. Trimming shortened V by 5 bases and J by 10 bases, and 18 bases separated the two germline ends. Germline CDR1 reads MNHNS; CDR2 reads SASEGT. The CDR3 here is CASSRTGGQYEQFF. CDR3 nucleotide sequence: TGTGCCAGCAGTCGGACGGGGGGCCAATACGAGCAGTTCTTC.

V is TRBV12-5 and J is TRBJ1-1, with 7 nucleotides matching TRBD1. Germline CDR1 is LGHNT and CDR2 is FRNRAP. The CDR3 covers 16 residues. The trim removed 7 bases at V and 1 base at J, leaving 12 bases unmatched. DNA for the CDR3: TGTGCTAGTGCAGGGGGTGGAAGTTGGAGGAACACTGAAGCTTTCTTT. The encoded protein is CASAGGGSWRNTEAFF. Using reference TRBV12-5 and TRBJ1-1 for the parts outside the CDR3, the full variable domain is DARVTQTPRHKVTEMGQEVTMRCQPILGHNTVFWYRQTMMQGLELLAYFRNRAPLDDSGMPKDRFSAEMPDATLATLKIQPSEPRDSAVYFCASAGGGSWRNTEAFFGQGTRLTVV.

V is TRBV29-1 and J is TRBJ1-1; 7 bases fit TRBD1. Per germline, CDR1 SQVTM and CDR2 ANQGSEA. With V trimmed by 3 bases and J by 5 bases, 18 bases remained unmatched. The CDR3 has 17 residues. CDR3 in amino acids: CSVEGGNRGWVGTEAFF. As DNA, the CDR3 is TGCAGCGTTGAGGGTGGCAACAGGGGTTGGGTTGGGACTGAAGCTTTCTTT.

This clonotype was counted a few times. The chain's CDR3 is CASGPTETQYF. CDR3 nucleotides: TGTGCCAGCGGGCCCACAGAGACCCAGTACTTC. The chain combines TRBV6-1 with TRBJ2-5; D is ambiguous. The germline V gene encodes CDR1 MNHNS and CDR2 SASEGT. This CDR3 is built from 11 residues. V was trimmed by 8 bases and J by 4 bases, leaving 8 bases between them.

This clonotype has only a few counts. A much larger clone differs by one base, so this may be a read error. The J gene is TRBJ2-5, the V gene TRBV11-1, with TRBD2 matching over 7 bases. Germline CDR1 SGHAT, CDR2 FQDESV (reference sequence). This CDR3 spans 13 amino acids. Written as DNA, the CDR3 is TGTGCCAGCAGCCGCGGGAGCCAAGCGACCCAGTACTTC. It translates to CASSRGSQATQYF.

This clonotype has ten or more counts. The chain couples TRBV7-8 to TRBJ1-3, with D hard to call. V gave up 5 bases and J gave up 2 bases, with 16 bases separating them. The length of the CDR3 is 16 residues. In germline, CDR1 is SGHVS, CDR2 FQNEAQ. CDR3 nucleotides: TGTGCCAGCAGCCTTAGTTTGGAAATGACTGGAAACACCATATATTTT. This translates into CASSLSLEMTGNTIYF.

This chain uses TRBV6-1 with TRBJ1-1; D not resolved. CDR3 length: 14 residues. The germline V gene encodes CDR1 MNHNS and CDR2 SASEGT. Trimming removed 5 bases from V and 10 bases from J, with 20 bases in between. CDR3 protein: CASSYSKVAAGAFF. DNA of the CDR3: TGTGCCAGCAGTTACTCGAAGGTAGCGGCGGGAGCTTTCTTT.

This clonotype came up many times. The genes are TRBV6-5 and TRBJ2-7; D tentatively reads TRBD1 or TRBD2 (5 bases each). V lost 5 bases, J lost 6 bases, and 8 bases lay in between. The CDR3 has 11 amino acids. From germline, CDR1 is MNHEY and CDR2 SVGAGI. The CDR3 nucleotides read TGTGCCAGCAGTCACGGGACCGAGCAGTACGTC. Its protein is CASSHGTEQYV.

In regard to this clonotype: A read error is possible here, since a much larger clone lies one base away. The rearrangement uses TRBV20-1 and TRBJ2-1; D may be TRBD2 (6 bases). In germline, CDR1 is DFQATT, CDR2 SNEGSKA (reference sequence). The CDR3 runs to 15 residues. Here the CDR3 reads CSADSGLSSSNEQFF. CDR3 in DNA: TGCAGTGCTGACTCCGGACTAAGCTCCTCCAATGAGCAGTTCTTC.

This clonotype was counted ten times or more. The J gene is TRBJ1-6, the V gene TRBV20-1; no clear D. The CDR3 sequence is 13 residues long. Germline loops: CDR1 DFQATT, CDR2 SNEGSKA (reference sequence). Trimming cost V 6 bases and J 7 bases, with 13 bases left between them. CDR3 nucleotides: TGCAGTGCCAGGAGGGTGGGAAATTCACCCCTCCACTTT. As protein: CSARRVGNSPLHF.